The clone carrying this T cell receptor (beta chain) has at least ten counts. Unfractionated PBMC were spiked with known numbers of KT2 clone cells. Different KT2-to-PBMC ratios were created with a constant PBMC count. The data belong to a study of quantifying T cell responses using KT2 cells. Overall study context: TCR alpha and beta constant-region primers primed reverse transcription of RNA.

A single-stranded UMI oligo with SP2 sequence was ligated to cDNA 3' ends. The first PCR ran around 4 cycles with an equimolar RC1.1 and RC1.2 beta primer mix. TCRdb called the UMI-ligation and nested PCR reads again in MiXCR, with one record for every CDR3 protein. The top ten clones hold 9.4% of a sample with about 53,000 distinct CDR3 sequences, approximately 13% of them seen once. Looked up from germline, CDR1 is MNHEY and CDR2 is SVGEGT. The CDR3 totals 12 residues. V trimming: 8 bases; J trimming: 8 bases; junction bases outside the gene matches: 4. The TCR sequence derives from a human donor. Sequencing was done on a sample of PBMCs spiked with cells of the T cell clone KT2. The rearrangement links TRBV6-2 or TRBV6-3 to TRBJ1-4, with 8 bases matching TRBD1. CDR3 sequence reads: CASRDRREKLFF. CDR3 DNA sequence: TGTGCCAGCCGGGACAGGAGAGAAAAACTGTTTTTT.